The T cell receptor beta chain under discussion was sequenced for a study of response to subunit inactivated influenza vaccine. One entry per CDR3 protein results from TCRdb running MiXCR on the RT-PCR reads. The repertoire holds roughly 520,000 distinct CDR3 sequences, with approximately 24% as singletons. Broader study findings: New T cells are recruited in small numbers by each seasonal influenza vaccination, according to the authors' suggestion.

From germline, CDR1 is KGHDR and CDR2 SFDVKD. V dropped 5 bases and J dropped 8 bases, with 12 bases sitting between them. The CDR3 sequence is 12 residues long. On this clonotype itself: Its antigen remains unknown.

V gene TRBV24-1 combines with J gene TRBJ2-7; D remains unclear. The sequences come from CD4+ T cells sorted from PBMCs, collected about 5 days after vaccination. The sequence derives from a man aged 45-60 years who received an inactivated influenza vaccine. CDR3 region: CATSGPVGKQYF. The CDR3 DNA sequence: TGTGCCACCAGTGGGCCGGTTGGAAAGCAGTACTTC.